One sample yielded the 24 T cell receptor beta chains listed below, sequenced in a study of blood T cell repertoires in COVID-19. Some clones are missing from TCRdb's copy, which holds only in-frame ones; the method was immunoSEQ multiplex PCR. Among about 240,000 clones, around four fifths were seen once, and the ten largest hold 8% to 9%. The sample comprised peripheral blood. Receptors were obtained from a woman older than 75 with COVID-19, enrolled during active disease.

V and J are TRBV4-1 and TRBJ2-7; D possibly corresponds to TRBD2 (6 bases). The CDR3 is 16 amino acids. Germline V gene lookup returns CDR1 MGHRA and CDR2 YSYEKL. Trimming removed 1 base from V and 2 bases from J, with 15 bases in between. The CDR3 sequence: CASSQGVLGGAYEQYF. CDR3 nucleotide sequence: TGCGCCAGCAGCCAAGGAGTTCTGGGGGGAGCCTACGAGCAGTACTTC.

This clone is a singleton in its sample. The gene calls are TRBV30 and TRBJ2-7, with D uncertain. Trimming took 4 bases from V and 3 from J, leaving 13 bases between them. The CDR3 consists of 13 residues. Looked up from germline, CDR1 is GTSNPN and CDR2 is SVGIG (reference sequence). CDR3 sequence (DNA): TGTGCCTGGAACCAGCAGGTCAGCTACGAGCAGTACTTC. Amino acid sequence: CAWNQQVSYEQYF. Based on the CDR3 plus reference TRBV30 and TRBJ2-7, the full variable domain is SQTIHQWPATLVQPVGSPLSLECTVEGTSNPNLYWYRQAAGRGLQLLFYSVGIGQISSEVPQNLSASRPQDRQFILSSKKLLLSDSGFYLCAWNQQVSYEQYFGPGTRLTVT.

This clone was picked up a small number of times. The chain combines TRBV7-3 with TRBJ2-1; 11 nucleotides align to TRBD2. Trimming cost V 1 base and J 7 bases; bases outside gene matches: 3. Per the germline V gene, CDR1 is SGHTA and CDR2 is FQGTGA. There are 15 residues in the CDR3. The chain's CDR3 is CASSLNLAGGNEQFF. For the CDR3, the DNA is TGTGCCAGCAGCTTAAACCTAGCGGGAGGAAATGAGCAGTTCTTC.

This chain connects TRBV9 to TRBJ2-6; 9 bases line up with TRBD1. Germline V gene data show CDR1 as SGDLS and CDR2 as YYNGEE. V lost 4 bases to trimming and J lost 3 bases; unmatched junction nucleotides: 5. This CDR3 has 16 amino acids. In DNA, the CDR3 is TGTGCCAGCAGCCAACAGGGGGCGCATGGGGCCAACGTCCTGACTTTC. It encodes CASSQQGAHGANVLTF.

The chain uses TRBV11-2 and TRBJ2-7; 8 bases match TRBD2. Germline-derived CDR1 and CDR2 are SGHAT and FQNNGV. The CDR3 runs to 14 residues. The junction had 6 bases not matched to a gene; V was cut back by 1 base and J by 7 bases. The CDR3, as DNA: TGTGCCAGCAGCTTAGGTAGCCCGGGGGGGGAGCAGTACTTC. Translation: CASSLGSPGGEQYF. Looking up the rest from reference TRBV11-2 and TRBJ2-7 gives the full variable domain: EAGVAQSPRYKIIEKRQSVAFWCNPISGHATLYWYQQILGQGPKLLIQFQNNGVVDDSQLPKDRFSAERLKGVDSTLKIQPAKLEDSAVYLCASSLGSPGGEQYFGPGTRLTVT.

The chain couples TRBV6-2 or TRBV6-3 to TRBJ1-5; TRBD1 might be the D (6 bases). Per the germline V gene, CDR1 is MNHEY and CDR2 is SVGEGT. The CDR3 has 12 residues. V was clipped by 5 bases and J by 10 bases, with 12 bases between them. This CDR3 reads CASSRDILPQHF. DNA for the CDR3: TGTGCCAGCAGTCGGGACATCCTTCCCCAGCATTTT.

This sequence joins TRBV24-1 and TRBJ1-1; 7 bases align to TRBD1. V shed 4 bases, J shed 11 bases, and the junction held 6 bases outside the gene matches. The germline V gene has CDR1 KGHDR and CDR2 SFDVKD. The length of the CDR3 is 12 residues. In DNA, the CDR3 is TGTGCCACCAGTGAACCAGGGGGGAGGGCTTTCTTT. Translating it yields CATSEPGGRAFF.

The chain is built from TRBV24-1 and TRBJ1-2; 7 positions agree with TRBD1. Germline values: CDR1 KGHDR, CDR2 SFDVKD. Trimming at V came to 5 bases and at J to 8 bases, leaving 7 bases not matched to a gene. The CDR3 runs to 13 residues. The CDR3 sequence is CATSASTGSGYTF. Here the CDR3 DNA reads TGTGCCACCAGTGCTTCGACAGGGTCGGGCTACACCTTC.

V gene TRBV12-3 or TRBV12-4 combines with J gene TRBJ1-5; TRBD1 might be the D (6 bases). Trimming left V 6 bases short and J 5 bases short, with 11 bases between. The CDR3 has 13 amino acids. This CDR3 reads CASSGRGYQPQHF. In DNA form, the CDR3 reads TGTGCCAGCAGCGGCAGGGGCTATCAGCCCCAGCATTTT.

The CDR3 loop is CASRLTSYEQYF. DNA for the CDR3: TGTGCCAGCAGATTAACAAGTTACGAGCAGTACTTC. The chain links TRBV2 to TRBJ2-7; D remains unclear. The CDR3 contains 12 residues. V lost 6 bases and J 4 bases, leaving 10 bases between the germline ends. Germline values: CDR1 SNHLY, CDR2 FYNNEI.

This clone was counted once. The chain joins TRBV4-1 to TRBJ2-5; 7 bases map to TRBD1. The V segment lost 4 bases and the J segment 5 bases; nucleotides outside the gene matches: 10. This CDR3 is built from 15 residues. CDR1 MGHRA and CDR2 YSYEKL come from the germline V gene. The CDR3 here is CASSLLRGPGETQYF. CDR3 bases: TGCGCCAGCAGCCTCTTGAGGGGGCCGGGGGAGACCCAGTACTTC.

This chain joins TRBV6-6 and TRBJ1-1, with 8 nucleotides matching TRBD1. Germline CDR1 MNHNY, CDR2 SVGAGI (reference sequence). The CDR3 has 15 amino acids. J lost 5 bases, V lost 8 bases, and 13 bases had no gene match. The CDR3, as DNA: TGTGCCAGCTCCAGGGGGCAGGGCAGGAATACTGAAGCTTTCTTT. Residues: CASSRGQGRNTEAFF.

The chain couples TRBV5-1 to TRBJ1-4, with 10 positions matching TRBD1. V lost 3 bases, J lost 4 bases, and 6 bases stayed unmatched. The germline CDR1 and CDR2 sequences are SGHRS and YFSETQ. The CDR3 spans 16 residues. CDR3 region: CASSYRDRGYNEKLFF. CDR3 bases: TGCGCCAGCAGCTACCGGGACAGGGGATATAATGAAAAACTGTTTTTT.

This chain uses TRBV5-6 with TRBJ2-7, with D tentatively TRBD1 (5 bases). The CDR3 runs 14 residues. Trimming pared 0 bases from V and 6 bases from J, leaving 13 bases between. Germline CDR1 is SGHDT and CDR2 is YYEEEE. This chain's CDR3 is CASSLARGIGEQYF. In DNA, the CDR3 is TGTGCCAGCAGCTTGGCTAGGGGAATCGGCGAGCAGTACTTC. The whole variable domain, filled in from reference TRBV5-6 and TRBJ2-7, reads DAGVTQSPTHLIKTRGQQVTLRCSPKSGHDTVSWYQQALGQGPQFIFQYYEEEERQRGNFPDRFSGHQFPNYSSELNVNALLLGDSALYLCASSLARGIGEQYFGPGTRLTVT.

CDR3 sequence: CASSLALAGHGELFF. The CDR3 nucleotides are TGTGCCAGCAGCTTGGCTCTAGCGGGACACGGGGAGCTGTTTTTT. The chain joins TRBV5-8 to TRBJ2-2; 9 bases map to TRBD2. The CDR3 loop spans 15 amino acids. V gave up 0 bases and J gave up 7 bases; unmatched junction bases: 4. Germline loops: CDR1 SGHTS, CDR2 YDEGEE.

This clone has a single count. The V and J genes are TRBV5-4 and TRBJ2-1; weak D call: TRBD2 (7 bases). The CDR3 spans 16 residues. Trimming removed 8 bases from V and 4 bases from J, with 22 bases in between. Germline lookup yields CDR1 SGHNT and CDR2 YYREEE (reference sequence). CDR3 in DNA: TGTGCCAGTCTAGGGACTGGGGGGGCGAGGTACAATGAGCAGTTCTTC. It codes for CASLGTGGARYNEQFF.

The chain employs TRBV28 and TRBJ1-2; 10 positions agree with TRBD1. The CDR3 is 15 amino acids. V lost 5 bases to trimming and J lost 3 bases; unmatched junction nucleotides: 6. Germline values: CDR1 MDHEN, CDR2 SYDVKM. CDR3: CASSATGTGDYGYTF. The CDR3, as DNA: TGTGCCAGCAGTGCCACCGGGACAGGGGACTATGGCTACACCTTC.

The chain joins TRBV4-1 to TRBJ2-6; the match to TRBD1 covers 7 bases. Unmatched junction bases numbered 14, after V lost 6 bases and J lost 0 bases. Germline V CDR1 and CDR2: MGHRA, YSYEKL. The CDR3 extends over 19 amino acids. CDR3 loop: CASRKGPGQVSSGANVLTF. DNA for the CDR3: TGCGCCAGCAGAAAAGGCCCCGGACAGGTGAGCTCTGGGGCCAACGTCCTGACTTTC.

The rearrangement uses TRBV7-8 and TRBJ2-1; TRBD2 aligns across 9 bases. The CDR3 spans 19 residues. V shed 0 bases, J shed 4 bases, and the junction held 13 bases outside the gene matches. CDR1 SGHVS and CDR2 FQNEAQ come from the germline V gene. The CDR3 reads CASSLAIRERGELYNEQFF. For the CDR3, the DNA is TGTGCCAGCAGCTTAGCGATCAGGGAGCGGGGGGAACTATACAATGAGCAGTTCTTC.

The genes are TRBV5-1 and TRBJ2-1; 9 bases are shared with TRBD2. The CDR3 length is 14 residues. CDR1 is SGHRS, CDR2 YFSETQ, per germline. Trimming cost V 6 bases and J 5 bases; bases outside gene matches: 6. CDR3 DNA sequence: TGCGCCAGCAACGTAGCGGGGGTAAACAATGAGCAGTTCTTC. Translated: CASNVAGVNNEQFF.

The chain links TRBV5-1 to TRBJ2-2, with D possibly matching TRBD2 (7 bases). Germline-derived CDR1 and CDR2 are SGHRS and YFSETQ. This CDR3 contains 15 residues. V lost 5 bases and J 6 bases, leaving 17 bases between the germline ends. The CDR3 reads CASRQDGGRAGELFF. CDR3 sequence (DNA): TGCGCCAGCAGACAGGACGGGGGGCGCGCCGGGGAGCTGTTTTTT.

The chain carries TRBV27 and TRBJ2-6, with D unresolved. Trimming removed 1 base at V and 4 bases at J, with 20 bases between. Per the germline V gene, CDR1 is MNHEY and CDR2 is SMNVEV (reference sequence). The CDR3 runs to 19 residues. The CDR3 sequence: CASSLYPPVRLAGANVLTF. The CDR3 DNA is TGTGCCAGCAGTTTATATCCCCCAGTCAGGCTCGCCGGGGCCAACGTCCTGACTTTC.

V and J are TRBV7-2 and TRBJ2-1; D call uncertain. Germline CDR1 and CDR2: SGHTA and FQGNSA. V lost 5 bases to trimming and J lost 7 bases, with 12 bases between them. The CDR3 spans 13 residues. The chain's CDR3 is CASSPHYQNEQFF. CDR3 coding DNA: TGTGCCAGCAGCCCCCACTATCAGAATGAGCAGTTCTTC.

This clone showed up just once. This rearrangement joins TRBV20-1 to TRBJ2-7; D is possibly TRBD1 (5 bases). Trimming cost V 6 bases and J 6 bases, with 12 bases left between them. CDR3 length: 11 residues. CDR1 and CDR2 (germline): DFQATT, SNEGSKA (reference sequence). The CDR3 nucleotides read TGCAGTGCGAGACCAGGGCCCGAGCAGTACTTC. This codes for CSARPGPEQYF.